This T cell receptor (beta chain) was captured by sequencing in a study of CD8+CD57+ T cells in acquired aplastic anemia. Findings and caveats of the study: The number of CD8+ CDR3 sequences shared by patients and controls was about 30.

This clonotype was counted ten times or more. Antigen specificity is unknown. Profiles of TCR beta VDJ and CDR3 were generated from a genomic DNA template. TCRdb redid the calling of the reads with MiXCR, one entry per CDR3 protein. Seen here are 150,000 to 200,000 distinct CDR3 sequences, roughly half observed once, and the top ten hold more than 1.5%. The germline CDR1 and CDR2 sequences are MNHNS and SASEGT. J was trimmed by 4 bases and V by 7 bases; bases with no gene match: 8. The CDR3 consists of 16 residues. Sequencing involved patients with CD8+CD57+ cell expansion previously shown by flow cytometry. As a group, the patients uniformly had severe acquired aplastic anemia.

The sample consisted of sorted CD4+, CD8+, or CD8+CD57+ T cells (not recorded which) from PBMCs. The sequence came from a human donor with aplastic anemia. The chain combines TRBV6-1 with TRBJ1-6; 9 bases agree with TRBD1. The CDR3 sequence is CASKETGGPYNSPLHF. In nucleotides, the CDR3 is TGTGCCAGCAAAGAGACAGGGGGACCGTATAATTCACCCCTCCACTTT.